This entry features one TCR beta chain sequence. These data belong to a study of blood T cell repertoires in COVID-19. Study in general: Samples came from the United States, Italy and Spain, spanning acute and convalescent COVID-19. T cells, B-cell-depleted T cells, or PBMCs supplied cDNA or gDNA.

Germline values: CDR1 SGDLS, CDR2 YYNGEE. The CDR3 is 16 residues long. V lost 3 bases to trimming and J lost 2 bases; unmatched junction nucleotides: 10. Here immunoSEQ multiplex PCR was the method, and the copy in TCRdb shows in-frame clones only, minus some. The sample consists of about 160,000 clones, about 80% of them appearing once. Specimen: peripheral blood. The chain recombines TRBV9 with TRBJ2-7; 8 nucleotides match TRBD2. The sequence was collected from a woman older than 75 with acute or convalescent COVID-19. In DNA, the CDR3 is TGTGCCAGCAGCGCGGTGGGACTAGGCTCCCCCTACGAGCAGTACTTC. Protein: CASSAVGLGSPYEQYF.